This T cell receptor beta chain was captured in a study of CD8+CD57+ T cells in acquired aplastic anemia. Overall study context: Quantities of DNA derived from sorted CD4+ and CD8+ cells averaged roughly 3 ug.

This clonotype was seen many times. Its cognate antigen is unknown. Losses at the gene ends were 5 bases for V and 10 bases for J; bases not matched to a gene: 4. This CDR3 contains 12 residues. The germline V gene encodes CDR1 MNHEY and CDR2 SMNVEV (reference sequence). Study findings and constraints: Patients and controls were found to share 25 to 35 CD8+ CDR3 sequences.

Genomic DNA provided the template from which TCR beta VDJ and CDR3 profiles were obtained. TCRdb re-called the reads with MiXCR, one entry per CDR3 protein. The sample lists some 190,000 distinct CDR3 sequences; around 45% were seen once. The sequenced sample was sorted CD4+, CD8+, or CD8+CD57+ T cells (not recorded which) from PBMCs. This sequence was found in a human donor in good health. This rearrangement joins TRBV27 to TRBJ2-7; 11 bases match TRBD2. Here the CDR3 reads CASSPGTSGQYF. CDR3 in DNA: TGTGCCAGCAGTCCCGGGACTAGCGGCCAGTACTTC.